This T cell receptor (beta chain) was documented in a study of response to subunit inactivated influenza vaccine. Study-level results: After each seasonal influenza vaccination, few new T cells are recruited, the authors suggested.

Each CDR3 protein is one row after TCRdb ran MiXCR on the RT-PCR reads. In the table there are 550,000 to 650,000 distinct CDR3 sequences, around 11% of which are singletons. This CDR3 has 15 residues. V was pared by 5 bases and J by 7 bases, with 11 bases of the junction left unmatched. Germline values: CDR1 SGHVS, CDR2 FQNEAQ. In its sample, this clonotype was seen many times. Its antigen is unidentified. The chain couples TRBV7-8 to TRBJ2-1; 7 nucleotides agree with TRBD2. The material sequenced was PBMCs from blood, taken on the day of vaccination. This TCR came from a man in his fifties who received an inactivated influenza vaccine. The CDR3 DNA reads TGTGCCAGCAGCGGAAGGACTAGGGAGGGGAATGAGCAGTTCTTC. Protein product: CASSGRTREGNEQFF. Filled out from reference TRBV7-8 and TRBJ2-1, the complete variable domain reads GAGVSQSPRYKVAKRGQDVALRCDPISGHVSLFWYQQALGQGPEFLTYFQNEAQLDKSGLPSDRFFAERPEGSVSTLKIQRTQQEDSAVYLCASSGRTREGNEQFFGPGTRLTVL.